This T cell receptor (beta chain) was captured by sequencing in a study of blood T cell repertoires in COVID-19. CDR1 is SNHLY, CDR2 FYNNEI, per germline. This CDR3 is built from 15 residues. V was clipped by 3 bases and J by 2 bases; unmatched bases: 1. Clones were read by immunoSEQ multiplex PCR, and TCRdb kept only the in-frame ones, dropping some. The table records tens of thousands of clones, around 92% of them present only once. The sequenced sample was peripheral blood. This clonotype was sampled from a woman of 80 years or more with acute or convalescent COVID-19. This chain links TRBV2 with TRBJ2-1, with 10 bases matching TRBD2. The CDR3 sequence is CASSDLAGAYNEQFF. The CDR3 DNA reads as TGTGCCAGCAGTGATCTAGCGGGGGCCTACAATGAGCAGTTCTTC.